These T cell receptor beta chains were read from a single sample in a study of cytomegalovirus exposure and HLA in healthy donors. Here immunoSEQ multiplex PCR was the method, and the copy in TCRdb shows in-frame clones only, minus some. In the table there are 200,000 to 250,000 clones, roughly 82% of which are singletons. The sample was PBMCs. These receptors all come from a woman in her thirties or forties in good health and CMV-seropositive. CDR3s include the opening cysteine and the closing phenylalanine or tryptophan. Each record gives: CDR3 protein, J gene, V gene, D gene. A D gene is named only where the DNA matches it firmly.

CDR3aa: CAWRFHRAAEAFF
j_gene: TRBJ1-1
v_gene: TRBV30
d_gene: .

CDR3aa: CASSQEAGQGIAPLHF
j_gene: TRBJ1-6
v_gene: TRBV4-3
d_gene: TRBD1

CDR3aa: CAISESTPSYDEQYF
j_gene: TRBJ2-7
v_gene: TRBV10-3
d_gene: .

CDR3aa: CASSQTVSYEQYF
j_gene: TRBJ2-7
v_gene: TRBV27
d_gene: .

CDR3aa: CASSKQRERAYNEQFF
j_gene: TRBJ2-1
v_gene: TRBV27
d_gene: TRBD2

CDR3aa: CASSDEGLAGVKLFF
j_gene: TRBJ2-1
v_gene: TRBV2
d_gene: TRBD2

CDR3aa: CASSLIVQSYEQYF
j_gene: TRBJ2-7
v_gene: TRBV5-5
d_gene: .

CDR3aa: CASSPGTSGGTDTQYF
j_gene: TRBJ2-3
v_gene: TRBV5-1
d_gene: TRBD2

CDR3aa: CASSDRLPPYEQYF
j_gene: TRBJ2-7
v_gene: TRBV6-1
d_gene: .

CDR3aa: CASSLGTAEETQYF
j_gene: TRBJ2-5
v_gene: TRBV7-9
d_gene: TRBD1

CDR3aa: CASSFLNRNIQYF
j_gene: TRBJ2-4
v_gene: TRBV5-6
d_gene: .

CDR3aa: CASSPALGSGKNEQFF
j_gene: TRBJ2-1
v_gene: TRBV5-4
d_gene: TRBD2

CDR3aa: CASRKGTSGSPPETQYF
j_gene: TRBJ2-5
v_gene: TRBV12-2
d_gene: .

CDR3aa: CARGETGLAKNIQYF
j_gene: TRBJ2-4
v_gene: TRBV10-1
d_gene: TRBD1

CDR3aa: CASIYREGSYEQYF
j_gene: TRBJ2-7
v_gene: TRBV10-1
d_gene: .

CDR3aa: CSVRLRQGDTEAFF
j_gene: TRBJ1-1
v_gene: TRBV29-1
d_gene: TRBD1

CDR3aa: CASSFFFLAGDLTDTQYF
j_gene: TRBJ2-3
v_gene: TRBV4-3
d_gene: TRBD2

CDR3aa: CASILGGGQPQHF
j_gene: TRBJ1-5
v_gene: TRBV6-1
d_gene: .

CDR3aa: CASSTSFGQGTTQYF
j_gene: TRBJ2-5
v_gene: TRBV5-1
d_gene: TRBD1

CDR3aa: CASSGTGVSGYTF
j_gene: TRBJ1-2
v_gene: TRBV10-2
d_gene: TRBD1

CDR3aa: CASSVERGNYGYTF
j_gene: TRBJ1-2
v_gene: TRBV9
d_gene: .

CDR3aa: CASSDNVTGYPTYTQYF
j_gene: TRBJ2-3
v_gene: TRBV10-1
d_gene: TRBD1

CDR3aa: CASSLDQGSGYGGYTF
j_gene: TRBJ1-2
v_gene: TRBV5-1
d_gene: .

CDR3aa: CASRLEDRGPEKLFF
j_gene: TRBJ1-4
v_gene: TRBV4-1
d_gene: TRBD1

CDR3aa: CAISEAEPYEQYF
j_gene: TRBJ2-7
v_gene: TRBV10-3
d_gene: .

CDR3aa: CASSRGGEGSPLHF
j_gene: TRBJ1-6
v_gene: TRBV9
d_gene: .

CDR3aa: CASSGQGAGGYTF
j_gene: TRBJ1-2
v_gene: TRBV9
d_gene: TRBD1

CDR3aa: CASRRREEQPQHF
j_gene: TRBJ1-5
v_gene: TRBV27
d_gene: .

CDR3aa: CASSLGATGSGNTIYF
j_gene: TRBJ1-3
v_gene: TRBV7-7
d_gene: TRBD1

CDR3aa: CASSGQGSGNEQFF
j_gene: TRBJ2-1
v_gene: TRBV2
d_gene: TRBD1

CDR3aa: CASSQDQNYGYTF
j_gene: TRBJ1-2
v_gene: TRBV4-2
d_gene: .

CDR3aa: CASSVYRGHQETQYF
j_gene: TRBJ2-5
v_gene: TRBV7-2
d_gene: TRBD1

CDR3aa: CASIEEGNTEAFF
j_gene: TRBJ1-1
v_gene: TRBV2
d_gene: .

CDR3aa: CASSAPGQAYGYTF
j_gene: TRBJ1-2
v_gene: TRBV7-9
d_gene: TRBD1

CDR3aa: CATAEGATQYF
j_gene: TRBJ2-5
v_gene: TRBV10-3
d_gene: TRBD1

CDR3aa: CRGTGGTEAFF
j_gene: TRBJ1-1
v_gene: TRBV20-1
d_gene: TRBD1

CDR3aa: CASSLRREGRNEQFF
j_gene: TRBJ2-1
v_gene: TRBV7-8
d_gene: TRBD2

CDR3aa: CSSSSATSGLTDTQYF
j_gene: TRBJ2-3
v_gene: TRBV7-9
d_gene: TRBD2

CDR3aa: CAWRSLAGGNTQYF
j_gene: TRBJ2-3
v_gene: TRBV30
d_gene: TRBD2

CDR3aa: CASSSLGPNTGELFF
j_gene: TRBJ2-2
v_gene: TRBV6-5
d_gene: .

CDR3aa: CASSLRAGDADTQYF
j_gene: TRBJ2-3
v_gene: TRBV7-7
d_gene: TRBD2

CDR3aa: CASSLDSSGNTIYF
j_gene: TRBJ1-3
v_gene: TRBV5-1
d_gene: .

CDR3aa: CASSLDGQGYSYEQYF
j_gene: TRBJ2-7
v_gene: TRBV5-1
d_gene: TRBD1

CDR3aa: CASSLAQGVNSPLHF
j_gene: TRBJ1-6
v_gene: TRBV5-1
d_gene: TRBD1

CDR3aa: CASSLLPSVVTVTVNTEAFF
j_gene: TRBJ1-1
v_gene: TRBV4-1
d_gene: .

CDR3aa: CASSLTGHNQPQHF
j_gene: TRBJ1-5
v_gene: TRBV5-1
d_gene: .

CDR3aa: CASSIYRATNEKLFF
j_gene: TRBJ1-4
v_gene: TRBV19
d_gene: .

CDR3aa: CASSQSGRAPLGYTF
j_gene: TRBJ1-2
v_gene: TRBV4-3
d_gene: .

CDR3aa: CASSPASGGPINEQFF
j_gene: TRBJ2-1
v_gene: TRBV4-1
d_gene: TRBD2

CDR3aa: CASSSGVWTDTQYF
j_gene: TRBJ2-3
v_gene: TRBV19
d_gene: .

CDR3aa: CASSLMTGKYDPPGAQYF
j_gene: TRBJ2-5
v_gene: TRBV11-2
d_gene: TRBD1

CDR3aa: CASSLWRGMGDTEAFF
j_gene: TRBJ1-1
v_gene: TRBV5-6
d_gene: .